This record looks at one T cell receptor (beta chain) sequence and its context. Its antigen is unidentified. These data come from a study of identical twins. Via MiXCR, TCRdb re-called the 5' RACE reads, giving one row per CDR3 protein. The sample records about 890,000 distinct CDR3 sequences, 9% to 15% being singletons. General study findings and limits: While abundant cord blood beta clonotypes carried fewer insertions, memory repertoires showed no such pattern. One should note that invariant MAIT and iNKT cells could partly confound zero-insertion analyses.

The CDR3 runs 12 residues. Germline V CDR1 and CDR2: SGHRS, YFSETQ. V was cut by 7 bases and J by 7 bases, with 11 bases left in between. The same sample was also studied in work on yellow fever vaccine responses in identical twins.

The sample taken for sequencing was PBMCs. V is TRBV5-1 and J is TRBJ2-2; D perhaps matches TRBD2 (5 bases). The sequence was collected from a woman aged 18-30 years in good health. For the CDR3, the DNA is TGCGCCAGCGGGGAGAGGAACGGGGAGCTGTTTTTT. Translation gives CASGERNGELFF.